This T cell receptor (beta chain) was profiled in a study of read filtering for tumor transcriptome and immune sequencing. With respect to this clonotype: The antigen remains unidentified.

Losses at the gene ends were 5 bases for V and 4 bases for J; bases not matched to a gene: 5. Per germline, CDR1 SNHLY and CDR2 FYNNEI. The CDR3 is 13 residues long. This library used roughly 430 ng RNA and molecular barcoded adaptors spanning alpha/delta and beta/gamma chains. A single record per CDR3 protein comes from TCRdb applying MiXCR to the reads. The table has over 45,000 distinct CDR3 sequences, 20% seen once; the top ten hold approximately 38%. General observations from the study: RNA-seq captured clonotypes less deeply and reliably than IR-seq. The CD138-negative fraction was mixed bone marrow immune cells, not pure T cells.

This receptor was obtained from a donor over 35 with multiple myeloma. The chain has TRBV2 and TRBJ2-7; 7 positions match TRBD1. Sequencing was carried out using a population of CD138-negative cells sorted from bone marrow. DNA for the CDR3: TGTGCCAGCAGTACGACAGGGCCGTACGAGCAGTACTTC. Encoded protein: CASSTTGPYEQYF.